This entry lists 21 T cell receptor beta chains sequenced from one sample in a study of post-analysis software for immune sequencing data. No antigen has been assigned to these receptors. Presence of unique molecular identifiers characterized the TCR beta cDNA libraries. TCRdb re-analysed the PCR reads in MiXCR, keeping a single row per CDR3 protein. The table includes roughly 540,000 distinct CDR3 sequences, around 31% detected once. Overall study results and limits: When patients were compared with controls, four or five TRBV segments were more frequent, TRBV5-6, TRBV5-1 and TRBV20-1 among them.

What was sequenced was blood. These receptors all come from a girl aged 2-17 years with multiple sclerosis.

This clonotype was seen only a few times. One end of the junction varies from germline; a read error may be responsible. This rearrangement joins TRBV25-1 to TRBJ2-2; a possible D gene is TRBD1 (6 bases). This CDR3 contains 14 residues. Germline CDR1 and CDR2: MGHDK and SYGVNS. CDR3 loop: CASRRQVNTGERFF. DNA for the CDR3: TGTGCCAGCAGGAGACAGGTGAACACCGGGGAGCGGTTTTTT.

This rearrangement joins TRBV7-9 to TRBJ2-1; 8 nucleotides agree with TRBD1. This CDR3 has 15 residues. V lost 2 bases, J lost 10 bases, and 10 bases stayed unmatched. Per germline, CDR1 SEHNR and CDR2 FQNEAQ (reference sequence). CDR3 region: CASSLFGQGRDEQFF. CDR3 DNA sequence: TGTGCCAGCAGCTTATTTGGACAGGGTCGGGACGAGCAGTTCTTC.

The V call is TRBV28, the J call TRBJ2-5; D ambiguous. The tail of the sequence fits TRBJ2-7 better, so the J call may be wrong. There are 14 residues in the CDR3. The germline V gene encodes CDR1 MDHEN and CDR2 SYDVKM. The CDR3 loop reads CASNKIGTPYEQYF. DNA of the CDR3: TGTGCCAGCAATAAGATAGGCACCCCCTACGAGCAGTACTTC.

The chain carries TRBV12-3 or TRBV12-4 and TRBJ2-2, with D possibly TRBD1 on 5 matching bases. V dropped 5 bases and J dropped 4 bases, with 14 bases sitting between them. The CDR3 spans 15 residues. CDR3 DNA sequence: TGTGCCAGCAGTCCCTGGGGCAGTAGCACCGGGGAGCTGTTTTTT. Translated, it gives CASSPWGSSTGELFF.

The chain links TRBV12-3 or TRBV12-4 to TRBJ1-2; D is perhaps TRBD1 (6 bases). The CDR3 extends over 15 amino acids. V dropped 6 bases and J dropped 0 bases, with 14 bases sitting between them. The CDR3 reads CASSRRGGSNYGYTF. The DNA of the CDR3 is TGTGCCAGCAGCCGCAGAGGGGGTTCTAACTATGGCTACACCTTC.

The rearrangement joins TRBV20-1 to TRBJ2-5; the match to TRBD1 covers 12 bases. The J call may not be correct, given that the DNA end is closer to TRBJ2-7. Per germline, CDR1 DFQATT and CDR2 SNEGSKA (reference sequence). There are 15 residues in the CDR3. The CDR3 spells CSARAGTGGINEQYF. The CDR3 coding sequence is TGCAGTGCTAGAGCCGGGACAGGGGGCATCAACGAGCAGTACTTC.

This clonotype was counted a few times. The V call is TRBV6-1, the J call TRBJ2-7; maybe TRBD2 (7 bases). This CDR3 has 15 amino acids. From germline, CDR1 is MNHNS and CDR2 SASEGT. V gave up 0 bases and J gave up 6 bases, with 15 bases separating them. Written as DNA, the CDR3 is TGTGCCAGCAGTGAAGCGGTGGGGGGGCCCCTCGAGCAGTACTTC. This translates into CASSEAVGGPLEQYF.

There are a few counts of this clonotype. The junction shows a germline mismatch at one end, possibly a read error. V and J are TRBV7-7 and TRBJ1-1; 7 bases are shared with TRBD1. CDR1 SSHAT and CDR2 FNYEAQ come from the germline V gene (reference sequence). This CDR3 is built from 13 residues. The CDR3 loop is CASSVDRDTEAFF. The CDR3, as DNA: TGTGCTAGCAGCGTCGACAGGGACACTGAAGCTTTCTTT.

This chain connects TRBV2 to TRBJ1-4; maybe TRBD1 (5 bases). Looked up from germline, CDR1 is SNHLY and CDR2 is FYNNEI. V lost 7 bases and J 2 bases, leaving 11 bases between the germline ends. There are 14 residues in the CDR3. The CDR3 DNA sequence: TGTGCCAGCACAGGGACGGAGACTAATGAAAAACTGTTTTTT. As protein: CASTGTETNEKLFF. Full variable domain (missing parts from reference TRBV2 and TRBJ1-4): EPEVTQTPSHQVTQMGQEVILRCVPISNHLYFYWYRQILGQKVEFLVSFYNNEISEKSEIFDDQFSVERPDGSNFTLKIRSTKLEDSAMYFCASTGTETNEKLFFGSGTQLSVL.

The V and J genes are TRBV2 and TRBJ1-5, with D perhaps matching TRBD1 (6 bases). Germline CDR1 and CDR2: SNHLY and FYNNEI. Trimming removed 5 bases from V and 7 bases from J, with 12 bases in between. The CDR3 is 13 amino acids. The CDR3 spells CASSRTQGQPQHF. CDR3 sequence (DNA): TGTGCCAGCAGTCGAACCCAGGGGCAGCCCCAGCATTTT.

V gene TRBV5-1 combines with J gene TRBJ2-1; 12 nucleotides line up with TRBD2. The V segment lost 3 bases and the J segment 7 bases; nucleotides outside the gene matches: 2. CDR1 and CDR2 (germline): SGHRS, YFSETQ. This CDR3 is 14 amino acids long. The CDR3 reads CASSSSGGGNEQFF. In DNA form, the CDR3 reads TGCGCCAGCAGCTCTAGCGGGGGGGGGAATGAGCAGTTCTTC.

This CDR3 reads CASSRGGAGNQPQHF. The CDR3 bases are TGTGCCAGCAGTAGAGGGGGCGCCGGCAATCAGCCCCAGCATTTT. The rearrangement uses TRBV27 and TRBJ1-5; 7 nucleotides line up with TRBD1. V trimming: 5 bases; J trimming: 2 bases; junction bases outside the gene matches: 6. The CDR3 consists of 15 residues. Germline-derived CDR1 and CDR2 are MNHEY and SMNVEV (reference sequence).

This clonotype has only a few counts. The chain uses TRBV6-1 and TRBJ2-1; possibly TRBD1 for D (6 bases). The V gene's germline CDR1 is MNHNS and CDR2 SASEGT. The V end lost 1 base, the J end lost 4 bases, and 14 bases lay between the germline ends. There are 16 residues in the CDR3. The CDR3 spells CASSEERQVGYNEQFF. Here the CDR3 DNA reads TGTGCCAGCAGTGAAGAGCGACAGGTGGGATACAATGAGCAGTTCTTC.

The V call is TRBV5-1, the J call TRBJ1-6; TRBD1 matches at 7 bases. Trimming at V came to 5 bases and at J to 1 base, leaving 9 bases not matched to a gene. CDR1 is SGHRS, CDR2 YFSETQ, per germline. The CDR3 contains 17 residues. CDR3 nucleotides: TGCGCCAGCAGACAATCTCAGGGGGGTTCCTATAATTCACCCCTCCACTTT. Protein sequence: CASRQSQGGSYNSPLHF.

This chain uses TRBV7-9 with TRBJ2-3, with 10 bases matching TRBD2. The CDR3 is 14 residues long. V trimming: 8 bases; J trimming: 7 bases; junction bases outside the gene matches: 9. Germline V CDR1 and CDR2: SEHNR, FQNEAQ (reference sequence). The CDR3 DNA is TGTGCCAGCCTAGCGGGGGCTCCCAGGAATACGCAGTATTTT. This sequence encodes CASLAGAPRNTQYF.

V is TRBV11-2 and J is TRBJ2-1; the D gene is possibly TRBD2 (5 bases). Trimming stripped 3 bases from V and 2 bases from J, with 14 bases between. Per germline, CDR1 SGHAT and CDR2 FQNNGV. This CDR3 comprises 16 residues. Here the CDR3 DNA reads TGTGCCAGCAGCTTCCAGCGAGGGAGTACCTACAATGAGCAGTTCTTC. Its protein is CASSFQRGSTYNEQFF.

There are a few counts of this clonotype. V usage is TRBV15 and J usage is TRBJ2-3; TRBD2 agrees at 11 bases. Germline V gives CDR1 LNHNV, CDR2 YYDKDF (reference sequence). The CDR3 sequence is 15 residues long. Losses at the gene ends were 4 bases for V and 4 bases for J; bases not matched to a gene: 4. The CDR3 here is CATSISGGGADTQYF. The CDR3 DNA reads as TGTGCCACCAGCATTAGCGGGGGGGGCGCAGATACGCAGTATTTT.

This chain connects TRBV24-1 to TRBJ2-1; 7 nucleotides line up with TRBD1. CDR3 length equals 16 residues. V trimming: 9 bases; J trimming: 5 bases; junction bases outside the gene matches: 15. Germline lookup yields CDR1 KGHDR and CDR2 SFDVKD. This chain's CDR3 is CATASSTGYPNNEQFF. Written as DNA, the CDR3 is TGTGCCACCGCGTCGTCGACAGGGTACCCCAACAATGAGCAGTTCTTC.

The sample holds a few counts of this clonotype. The chain couples TRBV7-6 to TRBJ1-5, with a possible D match to TRBD1 (6 bases). The CDR3 runs to 15 residues. Between the trimmed V and J ends, which lost 5 bases and 0 bases, there was a span of 11 bases. Germline CDR1 reads SGHVS; CDR2 reads FNYEAQ. The CDR3 DNA reads TGTGCCAGCAGCCAGGGGACGGCTAGCAATCAGCCCCAGCATTTT. Its translation: CASSQGTASNQPQHF. Combining the CDR3 with reference TRBV7-6 and TRBJ1-5 gives the whole variable domain GAGVSQSPRYKVTKRGQDVALRCDPISGHVSLYWYRQALGQGPEFLTYFNYEAQQDKSGLPNDRFSAERPEGSISTLTIQRTEQRDSAMYRCASSQGTASNQPQHFGDGTRLSIL.

This clonotype has only a few counts. The CDR3 region is CASSSRLAGENIQYF. The CDR3 region has the DNA TGTGCCAGCAGCTCTCGACTAGCGGGGGAAAACATTCAGTACTTC. This chain joins TRBV12-3 or TRBV12-4 and TRBJ2-4; 12 nucleotides line up with TRBD2. This CDR3 contains 15 residues. After removal of 6 bases from V and 5 bases from J, the junction contained 5 bases not matched to a gene.

V usage is TRBV7-8 and J usage is TRBJ2-5, with D perhaps matching TRBD1 (5 bases). CDR1 is SGHVS and CDR2 is FQNEAQ in the germline V gene. The V end was cut by 5 bases, the J end by 4 bases, with 20 bases between. There are 16 residues in the CDR3. CDR3 region: CASSLGSGAEGETQYF. The CDR3, as DNA: TGTGCCAGCAGCCTGGGTTCTGGGGCGGAAGGAGAGACCCAGTACTTC.